Each of the 13 T cell receptor beta chains below was sequenced from the same sample in a study of blood T cells in healthy people across ages. Using a J-beta primer mix together with a sample-barcoded 5' primer, a second PCR was run for about 7 to 12 cycles. Using its own MiXCR run on the 5' RACE reads, TCRdb lists one record per CDR3 protein. The data contain 1.5 million to 1.9 million distinct CDR3 sequences, about 42% of them singletons. The sample consisted of blood. These receptors were taken from a woman aged 18-29 years in good health.

The V call is TRBV3-1, the J call TRBJ2-1; 7 bases fit TRBD1. V lost 6 bases, J lost 3 bases, and 2 bases stayed unmatched. Germline-derived CDR1 and CDR2 are LGHDT and YNNKEL (reference sequence). The length of the CDR3 is 13 residues. CDR3 in DNA: TGTGCCAGCAGGGACAGGAACTACAATGAGCAGTTCTTC. Protein: CASRDRNYNEQFF.

The V gene is TRBV10-3, the J gene TRBJ2-1, with D unresolved. CDR3 size: 13 residues. Trimming cost V 7 bases and J 7 bases, with 14 bases left between them. The germline CDR1 and CDR2 sequences are ENHRY and SYGVKD. DNA of the CDR3: TGTGCCATCACCTTCTTACACGGAAATGAGCAGTTCTTC. This encodes CAITFLHGNEQFF.

This clonotype occurred a few times. The V call is TRBV20-1, the J call TRBJ2-3; a weak D match, TRBD2 (6 bases). V gave up 3 bases and J gave up 1 base, with 17 bases separating them. This CDR3 is built from 16 residues. The germline gives CDR1 DFQATT, CDR2 SNEGSKA (reference sequence). CDR3 bases: TGCAGTGCTAGTAGGGGACTCTTGTCTGGCACAGATACGCAGTATTTT. Residues: CSASRGLLSGTDTQYF.

J is TRBJ2-1 and V is TRBV6-5, with 10 bases that match TRBD1. The germline CDR1 and CDR2 sequences are MNHEY and SVGAGI. Germline trimming cut 10 bases from V and 9 bases from J; bases unmatched to any gene: 12. This CDR3 comprises 14 residues. CDR3 DNA: TGTGCCACCGTCCCGGGACAGGGGTTTACTGAGCAGTTCTTC. It specifies CATVPGQGFTEQFF.

The chain joins TRBV10-2 to TRBJ1-2, with TRBD1 as a possible D gene (6 bases). From germline, CDR1 is WSHSY and CDR2 SAAADI. The V gene lost 0 bases and the J gene lost 8 bases, with 10 bases spanning the gap. This CDR3 comprises 13 residues. CDR3 region: CASSESRGSGYTF. The CDR3 DNA follows: TGCGCCAGCAGTGAGTCAAGGGGGAGCGGCTACACCTTC.

V is TRBV18 and J is TRBJ2-5, with D perhaps given as TRBD1 or TRBD2 (5 bases each). The CDR3 runs 15 residues. CDR1 is KGHSH, CDR2 LQKENI, per germline. The germline V and J ends were trimmed by 6 bases and 5 bases, with 19 bases remaining between them. The CDR3 here is CASSLGTLPSETQYF. DNA of the CDR3: TGTGCCAGCTCCCTAGGGACCCTACCGTCTGAGACCCAGTACTTC.

This clonotype showed up just a few times. V and J are TRBV15 and TRBJ1-2; D remains unclear. The germline gives CDR1 LNHNV, CDR2 YYDKDF (reference sequence). The CDR3 is 15 residues long. Trimming took off 0 bases at V and 0 bases at J, with 8 bases between the two ends. The chain's CDR3 is CATSRDRHTNYGYTF. The CDR3 nucleotides are TGTGCCACCAGCAGAGATCGGCACACTAACTATGGCTACACCTTC.

The V gene is TRBV2, the J gene TRBJ1-1; 7 bases map to TRBD1. This CDR3 has 14 amino acids. Germline V CDR1 and CDR2: SNHLY, FYNNEI. Trimming removed 2 bases from V and 11 bases from J; junction bases left unmatched: 11. In DNA form, the CDR3 reads TGTGCCAGCAGTGAATTGGGCAGGGGGACGGGGGCTTTCTTT. Its protein is CASSELGRGTGAFF.

The chain carries TRBV20-1 and TRBJ2-3, with D perhaps given as TRBD1 or TRBD2 (6 bases each). Germline V gene data show CDR1 as DFQATT and CDR2 as SNEGSKA (reference sequence). The CDR3 is made up of 15 amino acids. Trimming took 1 base from V and 1 from J, leaving 12 bases between them. In nucleotides, the CDR3 is TGCAGTGCTAGAGCACCCGGGGGCCGCACAGATACGCAGTATTTT. Translating gives CSARAPGGRTDTQYF.

This clonotype was found a few times. V usage is TRBV6-2 or TRBV6-3 and J usage is TRBJ1-5; tentatively, D is TRBD1 (5 bases). The ends were cut back, 7 bases at V and 5 bases at J, with 12 bases in the middle. CDR3 length equals 13 residues. CDR1 is MNHEY and CDR2 is SVGEGT in the germline V gene. CDR3 loop: CASKRQGYQPQHF. The CDR3 bases are TGTGCCAGCAAACGTCAGGGATATCAGCCCCAGCATTTT.

The chain employs TRBV30 and TRBJ2-7; D may be TRBD1 (5 bases). The V end was cut by 2 bases, the J end by 3 bases, with 11 bases between. The CDR3 contains 13 residues. Germline lookup yields CDR1 GTSNPN and CDR2 SVGIG (reference sequence). In nucleotides, the CDR3 is TGTGCCTGGAGTACCGACAGCGACTACGAGCAGTACTTC. Protein: CAWSTDSDYEQYF.

This clonotype was seen more than once but under ten times. The chain combines TRBV20-1 with TRBJ2-1, with a weak D call TRBD2 (6 bases). There are 18 residues in the CDR3. The V and J ends lost 0 bases and 8 bases respectively, with 26 bases between them. Germline V gene sequence: CDR1 DFQATT, CDR2 SNEGSKA (reference sequence). For the CDR3, the DNA is TGCAGTGCTAGAGATTTGTTTCACGGGAGTTCTATAGGGGATGAGCAGTTCTTC. Translating it yields CSARDLFHGSSIGDEQFF.

The V gene is TRBV27, the J gene TRBJ2-1; 8 bases align to TRBD1. The germline V gene has CDR1 MNHEY and CDR2 SMNVEV (reference sequence). The CDR3 loop spans 14 amino acids. The V gene end was trimmed by 7 bases and the J gene end by 4 bases; junction bases not matched to a gene: 6. CDR3 nucleotide sequence: TGTGCCAGCACCTCTACAGGGGGGTACAATGAGCAGTTCTTC. The encoded protein is CASTSTGGYNEQFF.